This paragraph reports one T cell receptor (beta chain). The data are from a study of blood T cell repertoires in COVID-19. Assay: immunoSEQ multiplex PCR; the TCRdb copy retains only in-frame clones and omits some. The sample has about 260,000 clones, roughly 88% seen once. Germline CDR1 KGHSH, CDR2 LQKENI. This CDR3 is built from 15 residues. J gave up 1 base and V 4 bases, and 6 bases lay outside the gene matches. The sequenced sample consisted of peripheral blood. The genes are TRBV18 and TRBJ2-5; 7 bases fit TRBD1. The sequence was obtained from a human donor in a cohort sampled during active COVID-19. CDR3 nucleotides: TGTGCCAGCTCACACGTTCGACAGGGCCAAGAGACCCAGTACTTC. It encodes CASSHVRQGQETQYF.